The clone carrying this T cell receptor (beta chain) was observed at least ten times. Time point specified: newly diagnosed GD, antithyroid drugs for less than 3 months. There was RNA extracted from PBMCs, and the TCR library was made from it. Libraries of TCR beta came from iRepertoire HTBI primers plus Arm-PCR of CDR3 regions. Each CDR3 protein is one row after TCRdb ran MiXCR on the multiplex PCR reads. Among a few hundred thousand distinct CDR3 sequences listed, roughly a fifth were seen once. The sample belongs to a study of regulatory T cells in long-lasting Graves disease. The CDR3 covers 12 residues. V was cut by 4 bases and J by 6 bases, with 9 bases left in between. Germline CDR1 is SGDLS and CDR2 is YYNGEE.

This TCR came from a female donor with Graves disease. Sequences were derived from peripheral blood mononuclear cells (PBMCs), sampled at new diagnosis, from a patient treated with antithyroid drugs. The rearrangement links TRBV9 to TRBJ2-3; possibly TRBD1 for D (5 bases). The CDR3 here is CASSQPGDTQYF. Written as DNA, the CDR3 is TGTGCCAGCAGCCAACCAGGGGATACGCAGTATTTT.